This T cell receptor beta chain was documented in a study of cytomegalovirus exposure and HLA in healthy donors. Study-wide results and caveats: Cytomegalovirus association was assigned to approximately 160 TCR beta chains.

This CDR3 is 14 amino acids long. The ends lost 7 bases at V and 0 bases at J; junction bases unmatched: 2. Germline V CDR1 and CDR2: WSHSY, SAAADI. Regarding this clone: Antigen specificity is unknown.

PCR primers comprised 60 Vbeta and 13 Jbeta primers. Clones were sequenced by immunoSEQ multiplex PCR, and TCRdb holds only the in-frame ones, with some missing. The sample carries 160,000 or so clones, 70% to 75% recorded once. This chain connects TRBV10-2 to TRBJ1-3, with 8 bases that match TRBD1. The TCR comes from a man aged 18 to 29 in good health and CMV-seropositive. The sequencing input was PBMCs. CDR3 residues: CASKTGGSGNTIYF. In DNA, the CDR3 is TGCGCCAGCAAAACAGGGGGCTCTGGAAACACCATATATTTT.